Listed here are 16 T cell receptor beta chains from one sample, sequenced in a study of memory CD4+ T cells and cytomegalovirus serostatus. Single viable CD3+CD4+CD8-CD45RO+ cells were sorted as the memory CD4+ T cells. Profiling relied on immunoSEQ multiplex PCR, and the TCRdb table lists in-frame clones only, not all of them. The repertoire holds under 40,000 clones, around 79% seen once, with under 6% in the top ten. Sample: memory CD4+ T cells from blood. The receptors derive from an adult in good health and CMV-seropositive.

The chain combines TRBV12-5 with TRBJ2-7, with D tentatively TRBD2 (5 bases). The CDR3 length is 16 residues. CDR1 and CDR2 (germline): LGHNT, FRNRAP. Between the trimmed V and J ends, which lost 6 bases and 5 bases, there was a span of 23 bases. The CDR3 region is CASGPHWRAVSHEQYF. In DNA, the CDR3 is TGTGCTAGTGGCCCCCACTGGCGGGCGGTTTCCCACGAGCAGTACTTC.

The rearrangement uses TRBV19 and TRBJ2-7; 9 bases match TRBD1. The CDR3 length is 15 residues. Germline V gene lookup returns CDR1 LNHDA and CDR2 SQIVND (reference sequence). V was clipped by 3 bases and J by 4 bases; unmatched bases: 7. In DNA form, the CDR3 reads TGTGCCAGTAGTATCGCCGGGACAGGGATGTACGAGCAGTACTTC. As protein: CASSIAGTGMYEQYF.

This rearrangement joins TRBV7-9 to TRBJ2-1, with unresolved D. V lost 1 base and J lost 1, with 5 bases in between. This CDR3 comprises 14 residues. Germline loops: CDR1 SEHNR, CDR2 FQNEAQ (reference sequence). In DNA, the CDR3 is TGTGCCAGCAGCTTAGGGGGTTCCTACAATGAGCAGTTCTTC. This encodes CASSLGGSYNEQFF.

CDR3 amino acids: CASSPNQGLPETQYF. CDR3 in DNA: TGTGCCAGCTCACCGAACCAGGGCTTACCAGAGACCCAGTACTTC. V is TRBV18 and J is TRBJ2-5, with D tentatively TRBD1 (5 bases). The V and J ends lost 3 bases and 4 bases respectively, with 15 bases between them. The CDR3 is 15 residues long. CDR1 and CDR2 from the germline V gene are KGHSH and LQKENI.

As DNA, the CDR3 is TGCGCCAGCAGCGTGACAGGGATTGACGGGGAACAAGCTTTCTTT. It encodes CASSVTGIDGEQAFF. The chain is built from TRBV5-1 and TRBJ1-1, with TRBD1 matching 7 bases. The trim removed 4 bases at V and 9 bases at J, leaving 15 bases unmatched. The CDR3 consists of 15 residues. The V gene's germline CDR1 is SGHRS and CDR2 YFSETQ. The complete variable domain, with remaining parts taken from reference TRBV5-1 and TRBJ1-1, reads KAGVTQTPRYLIKTRGQQVTLSCSPISGHRSVSWYQQTPGQGLQFLFEYFSETQRNKGNFPGRFSGRQFSNSRSEMNVSTLELGDSALYLCASSVTGIDGEQAFFGQGTRLTVV.

The rearrangement links TRBV5-5 to TRBJ2-1; D unclear. V dropped 0 bases and J dropped 3 bases, with 13 bases sitting between them. This CDR3 comprises 16 residues. The germline V gene has CDR1 SGHKS and CDR2 YYEKEE (reference sequence). This chain's CDR3 is CASSLAAVLGYNEQFF. In DNA, the CDR3 is TGTGCCAGCAGCTTGGCCGCGGTTCTGGGCTACAATGAGCAGTTCTTC.

The genes are TRBV6-4 and TRBJ2-1; no firm D call. The CDR3 covers 13 residues. The ends were cut back, 10 bases at V and 4 bases at J, with 14 bases in the middle. Germline loops: CDR1 MRHNA, CDR2 SNTAGT. As DNA, the CDR3 is TGTGCCATCCCGCCGCTGAATTACAATGAGCAGTTCTTC. It yields the protein CAIPPLNYNEQFF.

The J gene is TRBJ2-2, the V gene TRBV9; D tentatively fits TRBD1 or TRBD2 (5 bases each). The germline CDR1 and CDR2 sequences are SGDLS and YYNGEE. This CDR3 is 15 amino acids long. V gave up 6 bases and J gave up 1 base, with 13 bases separating them. Written as DNA, the CDR3 is TGTGCCAGCAACCCCCGGGGCCAGAACACCGGGGAGCTGTTTTTT. Its protein is CASNPRGQNTGELFF.

The chain couples TRBV7-3 to TRBJ2-5; the match to TRBD2 covers 12 bases. V lost 3 bases to trimming and J lost 5 bases; unmatched junction nucleotides: 4. The CDR3 sequence is 15 residues long. Germline V gene data show CDR1 as SGHTA and CDR2 as FQGTGA. The DNA for the CDR3 is TGTGCCAGCAGCTTCGGACTAGCGGGAATGGAGACCCAGTACTTC. It yields the protein CASSFGLAGMETQYF.

The chain joins TRBV21-1 to TRBJ1-2; TRBD1 is the table's D call, not checked against the DNA. TRBV21-1 is annotated as a pseudogene. The length of the CDR3 is 14 residues. CDR3 residues: CASSRRTGEGGYTF. CDR3 nucleotides: TGTGCCAGCAGCCGTCGGACAGGGGAGGGCGGCTACACCTTC.

The rearrangement joins TRBV19 to TRBJ2-3; perhaps TRBD2 as D (7 bases). V lost 5 bases and J 0 bases, leaving 15 bases between the germline ends. CDR3 size: 16 residues. Germline V lookup: CDR1 LNHDA, CDR2 SQIVND (reference sequence). CDR3 region: CASSHSGGGSTDTQYF. In DNA form, the CDR3 reads TGTGCCAGTAGTCATTCAGGCGGGGGCAGCACAGATACGCAGTATTTT. Full variable domain (remainder filled in from reference TRBV19 and TRBJ2-3): DGGITQSPKYLFRKEGQNVTLSCEQNLNHDAMYWYRQDPGQGLRLIYYSQIVNDFQKGDIAEGYSVSREKKESFPLTVTSAQKNPTAFYLCASSHSGGGSTDTQYFGPGTRLTVL.

In its sample, this clone ranks as medium-sized (0.01 to 0.1%). The V call is TRBV7-9, the J call TRBJ1-2; D may be TRBD1 (5 bases). V lost 7 bases to trimming and J lost 5 bases, with 14 bases between them. This CDR3 comprises 13 residues. Germline CDR1 is SEHNR and CDR2 is FQNEAQ (reference sequence). The CDR3 region has the DNA TGTGCCAGCAACCCTGGGGGAACTTATGGCTACACCTTC. It is translated as CASNPGGTYGYTF. Drawing the rest from reference TRBV7-9 and TRBJ1-2, the complete variable domain is DTGVSQNPRHKITKRGQNVTFRCDPISEHNRLYWYRQTLGQGPEFLTYFQNEAQLEKSRLLSDRFSAERPKGSFSTLEIQRTEQGDSAMYLCASNPGGTYGYTFGSGTRLTVV.

The chain uses TRBV25-1 and TRBJ2-5, with TRBD1 matching over 9 bases. There are 18 residues in the CDR3. Per the germline V gene, CDR1 is MGHDK and CDR2 is SYGVNS. Trimming at V came to 4 bases and at J to 1 base, leaving 13 bases not matched to a gene. The CDR3 DNA reads TGTGCCAGCAGTGGGAGACAGGGGGGTGAGGACGTCCAAGAGACCCAGTACTTC. This codes for CASSGRQGGEDVQETQYF.

V usage is TRBV7-8 and J usage is TRBJ1-1; D might be TRBD1 (6 bases). Deletions cut 1 base from V and 4 bases from J, with 10 bases between. The CDR3 contains 14 residues. Germline CDR1 SGHVS, CDR2 FQNEAQ. DNA of the CDR3: TGTGCCAGCAGCTTAGTGGGAGGGGGCACTGAAGCTTTCTTT. It codes for CASSLVGGGTEAFF.

V and J are TRBV4-3 and TRBJ2-2, with D unclear. The CDR3 is made up of 14 amino acids. Germline CDR1 and CDR2: LGHNA and YSLEER. Trimming left V 2 bases short and J 2 bases short, with 6 bases between. CDR3 sequence (DNA): TGCGCCAGCAGCCAACGTCGTAACACCGGGGAGCTGTTTTTT. Protein: CASSQRRNTGELFF.

This clone has only one observation. The chain joins TRBV4-3 to TRBJ1-1, with D possibly matching TRBD1 (6 bases). This CDR3 has 17 amino acids. Per the germline V gene, CDR1 is LGHNA and CDR2 is YSLEER. V was trimmed by 3 bases and J by 1 base, leaving 18 bases between them. The CDR3 protein is CASSHEPRGGGNTEAFF. The DNA for the CDR3 is TGCGCCAGCAGCCATGAACCCAGGGGCGGGGGGAACACTGAAGCTTTCTTT.